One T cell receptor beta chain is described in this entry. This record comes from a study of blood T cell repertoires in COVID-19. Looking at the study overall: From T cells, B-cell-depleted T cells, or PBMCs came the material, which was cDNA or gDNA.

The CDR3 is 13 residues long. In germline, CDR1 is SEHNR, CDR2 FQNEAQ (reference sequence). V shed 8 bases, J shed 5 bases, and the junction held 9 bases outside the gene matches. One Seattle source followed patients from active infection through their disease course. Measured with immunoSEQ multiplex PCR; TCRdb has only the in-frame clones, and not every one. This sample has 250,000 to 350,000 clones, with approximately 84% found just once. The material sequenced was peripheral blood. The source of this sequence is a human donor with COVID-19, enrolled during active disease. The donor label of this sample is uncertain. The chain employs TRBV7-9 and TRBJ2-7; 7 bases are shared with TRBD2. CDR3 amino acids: CASLRESSNEQYF. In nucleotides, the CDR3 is TGTGCCAGCTTGCGGGAGTCAAGCAACGAGCAGTACTTC.